These 24 T cell receptor beta chains were sequenced from one sample in a study of CD8 T cells in Susac syndrome. Reverse transcription of about 0.5 to 1 ug RNA used random hexamers. MiXCR was run by TCRdb on the immunoSEQ multiplex PCR reads, yielding one entry per CDR3 protein. Of some 96,000 distinct CDR3 sequences in the sample, 90% to 95% are singletons; the top ten hold roughly 0.31%. What was sequenced was CD4+ T cells from PBMCs. These receptors all come from a human donor with Susac syndrome.

This chain connects TRBV20-1 to TRBJ2-1; D gene uncertain. The germline V gene has CDR1 DFQATT and CDR2 SNEGSKA (reference sequence). The CDR3 length is 12 residues. V lost 2 bases and J 2 bases, leaving 4 bases between the germline ends. The CDR3 protein is CSARLTYNEQFF. Here the CDR3 DNA reads TGCAGTGCTAGATTGACCTACAATGAGCAGTTCTTC.

The chain recombines TRBV2 with TRBJ2-3; TRBD2 aligns across 8 bases. This CDR3 region has 17 residues. Trimming removed 6 bases from V and 0 bases from J; junction bases left unmatched: 11. Looked up from germline, CDR1 is SNHLY and CDR2 is FYNNEI. The CDR3 DNA reads as TGTGCCAGCAGAGGTCTACTAGCGGACTATAGCACAGATACGCAGTATTTT. Translating it yields CASRGLLADYSTDTQYF. The full variable domain, completed using reference TRBV2 and TRBJ2-3, is EPEVTQTPSHQVTQMGQEVILRCVPISNHLYFYWYRQILGQKVEFLVSFYNNEISEKSEIFDDQFSVERPDGSNFTLKIRSTKLEDSAMYFCASRGLLADYSTDTQYFGPGTRLTVL.

J is TRBJ1-6 and V is TRBV20-1, with a weak D call TRBD1 (5 bases). The CDR3 is 14 residues long. Trimming took off 6 bases at V and 7 bases at J, with 16 bases between the two ends. CDR1 and CDR2 (germline): DFQATT, SNEGSKA (reference sequence). CDR3 region: CSAMTVTGNSPLHF. DNA of the CDR3: TGCAGTGCCATGACAGTGACTGGAAATTCACCCCTCCACTTT.

The rearrangement links TRBV27 to TRBJ1-2, with 9 bases aligning to TRBD1. This CDR3 is 16 amino acids long. V lost 5 bases to trimming and J lost 7 bases; unmatched junction nucleotides: 14. The germline V gene has CDR1 MNHEY and CDR2 SMNVEV (reference sequence). This CDR3 reads CASSVMGGQGRSGYTF. DNA for the CDR3: TGTGCCAGCAGTGTTATGGGGGGACAGGGAAGGTCTGGCTACACCTTC.

The DNA of the CDR3 is TGTGCCAGCAGTTTTGGGCCGGCCACTGAAGCTTTCTTT. This translates into CASSFGPATEAFF. J is TRBJ1-1 and V is TRBV12-3 or TRBV12-4; D unresolved. This CDR3 spans 13 amino acids. The V end lost 3 bases, the J end lost 4 bases, and 9 bases lay between the germline ends.

The chain uses TRBV20-1 and TRBJ2-7; no clear D. The germline V and J ends were trimmed by 0 bases and 2 bases, with 8 bases remaining between them. Per the germline V gene, CDR1 is DFQATT and CDR2 is SNEGSKA (reference sequence). The CDR3 contains 13 residues. CDR3 DNA sequence: TGCAGTGCTAGAGAGCTATCCCCCTACGAGCAGTACTTC. This sequence encodes CSARELSPYEQYF.

The rearrangement joins TRBV29-1 to TRBJ2-7; D gene uncertain. Trimming cost V 2 bases and J 3 bases, with 8 bases left between them. This CDR3 contains 12 residues. Germline V gives CDR1 SQVTM, CDR2 ANQGSEA. The CDR3 region has the DNA TGCAGCGTTGAACTTGGCGGCTACGAGCAGTACTTC. Translated, it gives CSVELGGYEQYF.

In nucleotides, the CDR3 is TGCAGTGCTAGACGGATCCAAGAGACCCAGTACTTC. Its protein product is CSARRIQETQYF. This rearrangement joins TRBV20-1 to TRBJ2-5; D is unresolved. CDR3 length: 12 amino acids. Per germline, CDR1 DFQATT and CDR2 SNEGSKA (reference sequence). The germline V and J ends were trimmed by 2 bases and 1 base, with 5 bases remaining between them.

The chain employs TRBV15 and TRBJ2-5, with TRBD2 identical over 7 bases. The CDR3 sequence is 15 residues long. V lost 2 bases, J lost 4 bases, and 7 bases stayed unmatched. The germline CDR1 and CDR2 sequences are LNHNV and YYDKDF (reference sequence). The CDR3 here is CATSRPGPGGETQYF. The CDR3 region has the DNA TGTGCCACCAGCAGACCCGGACCGGGGGGAGAGACCCAGTACTTC. The whole variable domain, remainder taken from reference TRBV15 and TRBJ2-5, is DAMVIQNPRYQVTQFGKPVTLSCSQTLNHNVMYWYQQKSSQAPKLLFHYYDKDFNNEADTPDNFQSRRPNTSFCFLDIRSPGLGDTAMYLCATSRPGPGGETQYFGPGTRLLVL.

This sequence joins TRBV28 and TRBJ1-1; unclear D gene. Between the trimmed V and J ends, which lost 2 bases and 1 base, there was a span of 5 bases. CDR1 and CDR2 (germline): MDHEN, SYDVKM. The CDR3 consists of 13 residues. The CDR3 sequence is CASSLRRNTEAFF. CDR3 sequence (DNA): TGTGCCAGCAGTTTAAGAAGGAACACTGAAGCTTTCTTT.

The chain recombines TRBV9 with TRBJ2-1; possibly TRBD2 for D (6 bases). CDR3 length: 14 residues. Trimming removed 4 bases from V and 7 bases from J, with 15 bases in between. Germline V gives CDR1 SGDLS, CDR2 YYNGEE. Here the CDR3 DNA reads TGTGCCAGCAGCCCCCGGGACTTACGTAATGAGCAGTTCTTC. Its protein is CASSPRDLRNEQFF.

The chain carries TRBV5-1 and TRBJ2-7; possibly TRBD1 for D (6 bases). Germline CDR1 and CDR2: SGHRS and YFSETQ. There are 16 residues in the CDR3. V was shortened by 4 bases and J by 0 bases, with 17 bases between the two germline ends. The CDR3 sequence is CASSGWPRTASYEQYF. CDR3 DNA sequence: TGCGCCAGCAGCGGGTGGCCTCGGACAGCCTCCTACGAGCAGTACTTC.

This chain links TRBV30 with TRBJ2-5; 9 nucleotides align to TRBD1. The trim removed 1 base at V and 5 bases at J, leaving 8 bases unmatched. The CDR3 contains 15 residues. The germline V gene encodes CDR1 GTSNPN and CDR2 SVGIG (reference sequence). Written as DNA, the CDR3 is TGTGCCTGGAGTGCCACACAGGGGGCTGGGGAGACCCAGTACTTC. As protein: CAWSATQGAGETQYF.

This clonotype was picked up a small number of times. The gene calls are TRBV6-5 and TRBJ2-2; TRBD1 is a possible D gene (5 bases). V was trimmed by 2 bases and J by 8 bases, leaving 12 bases between them. The germline V gene encodes CDR1 MNHEY and CDR2 SVGAGI. The length of the CDR3 is 14 residues. In DNA, the CDR3 is TGTGCCAGCAGTTACGGGCAGGGTCGAGGGGAGCTGTTTTTT. This encodes CASSYGQGRGELFF.

This clonotype appeared a single time. The J gene is TRBJ1-4, the V gene TRBV2; possibly TRBD1 for D (5 bases). V was pared by 5 bases and J by 8 bases, with 15 bases between. This CDR3 has 14 residues. CDR1 and CDR2 (germline): SNHLY, FYNNEI. The CDR3 sequence is CASSSGTLLEKLFF. In DNA form, the CDR3 reads TGTGCCAGCAGTTCCGGGACCCTGTTGGAAAAACTGTTTTTT.

This chain links TRBV3-1 with TRBJ2-5; either TRBD1 or TRBD2 may supply D (5 bases each). V gave up 1 base and J gave up 4 bases, with 10 bases separating them. The CDR3 runs to 14 residues. The germline gives CDR1 LGHDT, CDR2 YNNKEL (reference sequence). This chain's CDR3 is CASSQAPGGETQYF. CDR3 DNA sequence: TGTGCCAGCAGCCAAGCCCCTGGGGGAGAGACCCAGTACTTC.

The chain carries TRBV7-9 and TRBJ1-1; D not certain. CDR1 and CDR2 from the germline V gene are SEHNR and FQNEAQ (reference sequence). This CDR3 has 17 amino acids. The V end lost 4 bases, the J end lost 0 bases, and 18 bases lay between the germline ends. CDR3 sequence reads: CASSWLGSTGMNTEAFF. In DNA form, the CDR3 reads TGTGCCAGCAGCTGGCTGGGGTCCACGGGAATGAACACTGAAGCTTTCTTT.

The V gene is TRBV19, the J gene TRBJ1-5; D gene unclear. The CDR3 loop spans 13 amino acids. The V end lost 7 bases, the J end lost 0 bases, and 7 bases lay between the germline ends. Germline CDR1 and CDR2: LNHDA and SQIVND (reference sequence). CDR3 DNA: TGTGCCAGTATTGAGTATAGCAATCAGCCCCAGCATTTT. Its protein product is CASIEYSNQPQHF.

This chain links TRBV20-1 with TRBJ2-1; 13 positions agree with TRBD2. This CDR3 has 14 amino acids. The J segment lost 7 bases and the V segment lost 6 bases, leaving 6 bases of the junction unmatched. The germline CDR1 and CDR2 sequences are DFQATT and SNEGSKA (reference sequence). The CDR3 region is CSAPTSGGTNEQFF. Written as DNA, the CDR3 is TGCAGTGCCCCGACTAGCGGGGGGACGAATGAGCAGTTCTTC.

V gene TRBV4-3 combines with J gene TRBJ2-5, with 10 bases lining up with TRBD1. The V gene's germline CDR1 is LGHNA and CDR2 YSLEER. The CDR3 covers 16 residues. V lost 4 bases, J lost 5 bases, and 10 bases stayed unmatched. The CDR3 sequence is CASSPAGQGHPETQYF. The CDR3 nucleotides are TGCGCCAGCAGCCCGGCGGGACAGGGGCACCCGGAGACCCAGTACTTC.

The chain joins TRBV28 to TRBJ1-1; TRBD1 agrees at 10 bases. Looked up from germline, CDR1 is MDHEN and CDR2 is SYDVKM. CDR3 size: 16 residues. V shed 1 base, J shed 7 bases, and the junction held 9 bases outside the gene matches. The CDR3 sequence is CASSLFPGTGDREAFF. The CDR3 coding sequence is TGTGCCAGCAGTTTATTCCCCGGGACAGGGGATCGTGAAGCTTTCTTT.

This chain connects TRBV6-2 or TRBV6-3 to TRBJ2-4; D uncertain. The CDR3 totals 13 residues. The germline gives CDR1 MNHEY, CDR2 SVGEGT. V was cut by 6 bases and J by 3 bases, with 9 bases left in between. In nucleotides, the CDR3 is TGTGCCAGCAGCGAGTTCGGCAAAAACATTCAGTACTTC. This codes for CASSEFGKNIQYF.

The genes are TRBV20-1 and TRBJ2-5; D may correspond to TRBD1 or TRBD2 (5 bases each). Trimming shortened V by 5 bases and J by 2 bases, and 15 bases separated the two germline ends. The CDR3 is 14 amino acids. CDR1 and CDR2 (germline): DFQATT, SNEGSKA (reference sequence). The CDR3 spells CSAQLGAGQETQYF. The CDR3 DNA is TGCAGTGCTCAACTAGGGGCAGGGCAAGAGACCCAGTACTTC.

This clonotype appeared a few times. The rearrangement links TRBV9 to TRBJ2-7; D possibly corresponds to TRBD2 (6 bases). The germline V gene encodes CDR1 SGDLS and CDR2 YYNGEE. The CDR3 runs to 17 residues. The V and J ends lost 0 bases and 5 bases respectively, with 21 bases between them. CDR3 sequence: CASSVGLADYSAHEQYF. CDR3 sequence (DNA): TGTGCCAGCAGCGTAGGTCTTGCGGACTACTCCGCCCACGAGCAGTACTTC.